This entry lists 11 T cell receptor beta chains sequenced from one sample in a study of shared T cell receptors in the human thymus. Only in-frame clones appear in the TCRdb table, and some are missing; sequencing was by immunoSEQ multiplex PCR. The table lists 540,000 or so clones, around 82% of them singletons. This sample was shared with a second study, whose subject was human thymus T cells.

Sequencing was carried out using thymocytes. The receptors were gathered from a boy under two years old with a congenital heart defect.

CDR3 nucleotides: TGCAGCGTGCGGGCTAGCGGGAGCTACAATGAGCAGTTCTTC. It is translated as CSVRASGSYNEQFF. J is TRBJ2-1 and V is TRBV29-1, with TRBD2 identical over 10 bases. Trimming took 6 bases from V and 3 from J; bases not matched to a gene: 5. Germline lookup yields CDR1 SQVTM and CDR2 ANQGSEA. The CDR3 totals 14 residues.

CDR3 protein: CASSEEKQGVSGRLYEQYF. The CDR3 nucleotides are TGTGCCAGCAGTGAAGAAAAACAGGGGGTTAGCGGGAGGCTCTACGAGCAGTACTTC. The gene calls are TRBV6-1 and TRBJ2-7; 10 bases fit TRBD2. The ends lost 1 base at V and 3 bases at J; junction bases unmatched: 15. Germline values: CDR1 MNHNS, CDR2 SASEGT. The CDR3 covers 19 residues.

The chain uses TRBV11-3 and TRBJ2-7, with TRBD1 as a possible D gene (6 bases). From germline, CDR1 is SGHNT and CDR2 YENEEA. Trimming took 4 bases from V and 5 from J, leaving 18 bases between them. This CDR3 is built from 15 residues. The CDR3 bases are TGTGCCAGCAGCTCGAACAGGGTGAAGGACAACGAGCAGTACTTC. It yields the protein CASSSNRVKDNEQYF.

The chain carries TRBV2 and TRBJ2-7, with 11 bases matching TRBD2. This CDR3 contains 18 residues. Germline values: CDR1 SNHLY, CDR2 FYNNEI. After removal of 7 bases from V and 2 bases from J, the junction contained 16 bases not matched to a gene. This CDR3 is CASNGSPSGRISPYEQYF. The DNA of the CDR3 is TGTGCCAGCAACGGAAGTCCTAGCGGGAGGATCAGTCCCTACGAGCAGTACTTC.

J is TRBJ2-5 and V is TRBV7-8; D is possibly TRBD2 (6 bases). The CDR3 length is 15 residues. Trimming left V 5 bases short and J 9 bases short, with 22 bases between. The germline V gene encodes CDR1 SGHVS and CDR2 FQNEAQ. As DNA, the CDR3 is TGTGCCAGCAGCACTAGCTGGCTCCCGCCCAGGGCCCAGTACTTC. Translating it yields CASSTSWLPPRAQYF.

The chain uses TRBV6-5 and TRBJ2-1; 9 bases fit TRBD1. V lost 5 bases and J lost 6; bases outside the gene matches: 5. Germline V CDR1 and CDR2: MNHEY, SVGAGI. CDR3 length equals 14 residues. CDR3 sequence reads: CASSDRDRVNEQFF. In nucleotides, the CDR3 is TGTGCCAGCAGTGACCGGGACAGGGTCAATGAGCAGTTCTTC.

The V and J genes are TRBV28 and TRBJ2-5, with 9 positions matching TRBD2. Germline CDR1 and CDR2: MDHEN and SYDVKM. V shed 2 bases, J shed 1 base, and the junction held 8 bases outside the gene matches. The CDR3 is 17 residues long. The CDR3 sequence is CASSLGVPSGTQETQYF. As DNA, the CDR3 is TGTGCCAGCAGTTTAGGGGTCCCTAGCGGGACCCAAGAGACCCAGTACTTC.

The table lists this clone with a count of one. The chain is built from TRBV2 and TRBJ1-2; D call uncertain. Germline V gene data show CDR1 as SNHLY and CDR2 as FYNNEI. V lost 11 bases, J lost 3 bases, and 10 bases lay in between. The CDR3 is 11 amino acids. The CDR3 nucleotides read TGTGCCTTTGGGAGCGACTATGGCTACACCTTC. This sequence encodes CAFGSDYGYTF.

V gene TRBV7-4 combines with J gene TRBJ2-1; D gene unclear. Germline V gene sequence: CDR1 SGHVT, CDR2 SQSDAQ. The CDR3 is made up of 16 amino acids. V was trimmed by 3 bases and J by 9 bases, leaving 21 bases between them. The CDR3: CASSLVVPPLSGEQFF. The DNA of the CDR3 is TGTGCCAGCAGCTTGGTTGTACCCCCTCTCAGTGGTGAGCAGTTCTTC.

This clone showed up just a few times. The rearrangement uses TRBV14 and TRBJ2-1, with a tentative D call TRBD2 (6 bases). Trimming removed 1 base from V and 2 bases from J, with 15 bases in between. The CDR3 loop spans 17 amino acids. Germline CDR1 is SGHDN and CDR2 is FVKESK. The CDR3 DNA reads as TGTGCCAGCAGCCAAGGCCTCCTGGGGGGTCCCTACAATGAGCAGTTCTTC. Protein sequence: CASSQGLLGGPYNEQFF.

CDR3 sequence: CASSLWGQEKIYEQYF. CDR3 nucleotide sequence: TGTGCCAGCAGCTTATGGGGACAGGAAAAGATCTACGAGCAGTACTTC. The chain is built from TRBV7-9 and TRBJ2-7, with 8 bases aligning to TRBD1. The CDR3 has 16 amino acids. Germline loops: CDR1 SEHNR, CDR2 FQNEAQ (reference sequence). V trimming: 2 bases; J trimming: 3 bases; junction bases outside the gene matches: 9.